This passage covers 20 T cell receptor beta chains from one sample sequenced in a study of T cells in Graves' hyperthyroidism and ophthalmopathy. Amplification of TCR beta CDR3 regions was performed using RNA transcripts as template. HTBI primers were used for first-round RT-PCR of the TCR CDR3. TCRdb recomputed calls from the multiplex PCR reads with MiXCR, one row per CDR3 protein. This sample carries around 450,000 distinct CDR3 sequences, around 15% of them seen once, and the ten largest clones take 5.3%. The sample was blood. These receptors all come from a woman under 30 with Graves' hyperthyroidism.

This clonotype has a count of ten or more. The chain carries TRBV20-1 and TRBJ2-1, with D tentatively TRBD2 (6 bases). V lost 0 bases and J 2 bases, leaving 14 bases between the germline ends. CDR1 is DFQATT and CDR2 is SNEGSKA in the germline V gene (reference sequence). This CDR3 region has 16 residues. DNA of the CDR3: TGCAGTGCTAGAGATGGGACTGCCGTACCCTACAATGAGCAGTTCTTC. It encodes CSARDGTAVPYNEQFF.

In its sample, this clonotype was seen many times. The rearrangement joins TRBV19 to TRBJ2-5, with 7 nucleotides matching TRBD2. Germline CDR1 LNHDA, CDR2 SQIVND (reference sequence). The junction had 12 bases not matched to a gene; V was cut back by 10 bases and J by 7 bases. The CDR3 covers 13 residues. Here the CDR3 DNA reads TGTGCCACTTCCCAAGCGGAGCGGGGGACCCAGTACTTC. Protein sequence: CATSQAERGTQYF.

This clonotype was counted only a few times. The chain recombines TRBV7-3 with TRBJ2-3; D gene uncertain. The CDR3 spans 14 residues. The V and J ends lost 5 bases and 0 bases respectively, with 9 bases between them. Looked up from germline, CDR1 is SGHTA and CDR2 is FQGTGA. CDR3 sequence reads: CASSQTTSTDTQYF. In DNA form, the CDR3 reads TGTGCCAGCAGCCAGACGACTAGCACAGATACGCAGTATTTT.

The rearrangement uses TRBV11-2 and TRBJ1-5, with D possibly being TRBD1 (6 bases). V lost 1 base and J lost 9, with 22 bases in between. Looked up from germline, CDR1 is SGHAT and CDR2 is FQNNGV. The CDR3 length is 17 residues. The CDR3 reads CASSLGPLNRERLPQHF. Here the CDR3 DNA reads TGTGCCAGCAGCTTAGGACCCCTTAACAGGGAAAGACTGCCCCAGCATTTT.

The chain combines TRBV28 with TRBJ1-1, with a weak D call TRBD1 (5 bases). The CDR3 runs to 12 residues. V was cut by 5 bases and J by 6 bases, with 10 bases left in between. Germline-derived CDR1 and CDR2 are MDHEN and SYDVKM. Written as DNA, the CDR3 is TGTGCCAGCAGTCCCCCGGGGGCTGAAGCTTTCTTT. It codes for CASSPPGAEAFF.

On this clonotype itself: Possible read error: a much larger clone is one base away. The chain couples TRBV4-1 to TRBJ1-1; D ambiguous. The germline V and J ends were trimmed by 0 bases and 1 base, with 12 bases remaining between them. Germline CDR1 reads MGHRA; CDR2 reads YSYEKL. CDR3 size: 16 residues. The DNA for the CDR3 is TGCGCCAGCAGCCAAGATGGGAGACCCAGGAACACTGAAGCTTTCTTT. Its translation is CASSQDGRPRNTEAFF.

Many counts were recorded for this clonotype. This chain connects TRBV2 to TRBJ2-5; D remains ambiguous. V lost 8 bases and J lost 2, with 3 bases in between. The germline gives CDR1 SNHLY, CDR2 FYNNEI. The CDR3 runs 10 residues. The CDR3: CASYQETQYF. In nucleotides, the CDR3 is TGTGCCAGCTATCAAGAGACCCAGTACTTC.

This clonotype was seen repeatedly, ten times or more. The gene calls are TRBV24-1 and TRBJ1-1, with a tentative D call TRBD1 (5 bases). This CDR3 spans 11 amino acids. Germline V CDR1 and CDR2: KGHDR, SFDVKD. The V gene lost 4 bases and the J gene lost 9 bases, with 8 bases spanning the gap. CDR3 nucleotides: TGTGCCACCAGTGACCAGGGAAAAGCTTTCTTT. It translates to CATSDQGKAFF.

In the case of this clonotype: This may stem from a read error, because a much larger clone lies one nucleotide away. The rearrangement links TRBV7-3 to TRBJ2-3, with D unresolved. In germline, CDR1 is SGHTA, CDR2 FQGTGA. V lost 6 bases to trimming and J lost 5 bases, with 12 bases between them. The CDR3 consists of 13 residues. The CDR3 protein is CASRSGLKDTQYF. DNA for the CDR3: TGTGCCAGCAGATCAGGATTAAAAGATACGCAGTATTTT. Full variable domain (rest looked up from reference TRBV7-3 and TRBJ2-3): GAGVSQTPSNKVTEKGKYVELRCDPISGHTALYWYRQSLGQGPEFLIYFQGTGAADDSGLPNDRFFAVRPEGSVSTLKIQRTERGDSAVYLCASRSGLKDTQYFGPGTRLTVL.

There are many counts of this clonotype. The chain couples TRBV19 to TRBJ2-7; TRBD1 aligns across 9 bases. Looked up from germline, CDR1 is LNHDA and CDR2 is SQIVND (reference sequence). CDR3 length: 14 residues. The junction had 4 bases not matched to a gene; V was cut back by 3 bases and J by 4 bases. CDR3 sequence (DNA): TGTGCCAGTAGTATCGGACAGGGGAGGTACGAGCAGTACTTC. Residues: CASSIGQGRYEQYF.

The chain couples TRBV7-9 to TRBJ1-2; D perhaps matches TRBD1 (5 bases). The CDR3 length is 17 residues. The germline V gene encodes CDR1 SEHNR and CDR2 FQNEAQ (reference sequence). Trimming left V 4 bases short and J 8 bases short, with 26 bases between. CDR3 sequence reads: CASSSVGLGQGDRGYTF. The CDR3 nucleotides are TGTGCCAGCAGCTCAGTGGGCCTTGGGCAGGGTGATAGGGGCTACACCTTC.

This clonotype was detected only a few times. The chain joins TRBV7-9 to TRBJ1-4; no clear D. V lost 2 bases and J lost 3, with 13 bases in between. CDR1 is SEHNR, CDR2 FQNEAQ, per germline (reference sequence). This CDR3 contains 16 residues. The CDR3 spells CASSLRQSRANEKLFF. Here the CDR3 DNA reads TGTGCCAGCAGCTTAAGGCAGTCAAGGGCTAATGAAAAACTGTTTTTT. Full variable domain (rest looked up from reference TRBV7-9 and TRBJ1-4): DTGVSQNPRHKITKRGQNVTFRCDPISEHNRLYWYRQTLGQGPEFLTYFQNEAQLEKSRLLSDRFSAERPKGSFSTLEIQRTEQGDSAMYLCASSLRQSRANEKLFFGSGTQLSVL.

This clonotype was observed many times. The chain employs TRBV12-3 or TRBV12-4 and TRBJ2-2, with TRBD2 matching 13 bases. V lost 5 bases to trimming and J lost 1 base; unmatched junction nucleotides: 4. The CDR3 has 17 residues. The CDR3 reads CASSPRTSGRNTGELFF. For the CDR3, the DNA is TGTGCCAGCAGTCCCCGGACTAGCGGGAGGAACACCGGGGAGCTGTTTTTT.

This clonotype has ten or more counts. V usage is TRBV12-3 or TRBV12-4 and J usage is TRBJ2-1; D gene ambiguous. Trimming stripped 5 bases from V and 10 bases from J, with 18 bases between. CDR3 length: 14 amino acids. DNA for the CDR3: TGTGCCAGCAGTCCCCCCAGGCAGGAAAAGGAGCAGTTCTTC. Protein sequence: CASSPPRQEKEQFF.

The V call is TRBV30, the J call TRBJ1-6; D might be TRBD1 (5 bases). The length of the CDR3 is 15 residues. Per germline, CDR1 GTSNPN and CDR2 SVGIG (reference sequence). V gave up 8 bases and J gave up 0 bases, with 14 bases separating them. The CDR3 reads CAGGVRTSYNSPLHF. Written as DNA, the CDR3 is TGTGCCGGGGGGGTGAGGACCTCCTATAATTCACCCCTCCACTTT.

The J gene is TRBJ2-7, the V gene TRBV27; the match to TRBD2 covers 7 bases. V was pared by 2 bases and J by 1 base, with 2 bases of the junction left unmatched. The CDR3 is 14 amino acids. Germline V gives CDR1 MNHEY, CDR2 SMNVEV (reference sequence). CDR3 DNA sequence: TGTGCCAGCAGTTTACAGCGGGGATCCTACGAGCAGTACTTC. Protein: CASSLQRGSYEQYF.

This clonotype was seen at least ten times. The chain employs TRBV2 and TRBJ1-5; 9 bases are shared with TRBD1. Per the germline V gene, CDR1 is SNHLY and CDR2 is FYNNEI. V lost 4 bases and J lost 11; bases outside the gene matches: 3. This CDR3 contains 12 residues. CDR3 region: CASSATGGTQHF. The CDR3 nucleotides are TGTGCCAGCAGTGCGACAGGGGGGACCCAGCATTTT.

The chain carries TRBV11-2 and TRBJ1-6, with a weak D call TRBD1 (5 bases). Trimming stripped 5 bases from V and 7 bases from J, with 15 bases between. The CDR3 runs to 15 residues. Germline CDR1 is SGHAT and CDR2 is FQNNGV. The CDR3 sequence is CASSVGGVGNSPLHF. Here the CDR3 DNA reads TGTGCCAGCAGCGTGGGGGGTGTTGGAAATTCACCCCTCCACTTT.

This clonotype was found many times. The chain couples TRBV6-1 to TRBJ2-1; perhaps D is TRBD1 or TRBD2 (5 bases each). Per germline, CDR1 MNHNS and CDR2 SASEGT. The CDR3 consists of 15 residues. Trimming cost V 8 bases and J 1 base, with 15 bases left between them. For the CDR3, the DNA is TGTGCCAGCGATGAGGGTGGGGGTTCCTACAATGAGCAGTTCTTC. As protein: CASDEGGGSYNEQFF.

The rearrangement links TRBV2 to TRBJ2-5, with 8 bases matching TRBD2. Germline V gives CDR1 SNHLY, CDR2 FYNNEI. V was clipped by 8 bases and J by 6 bases; unmatched bases: 8. This CDR3 spans 13 amino acids. The CDR3 is CASSGGDGKTQYF. In nucleotides, the CDR3 is TGTGCCAGCTCCGGGGGGGATGGAAAGACCCAGTACTTC.